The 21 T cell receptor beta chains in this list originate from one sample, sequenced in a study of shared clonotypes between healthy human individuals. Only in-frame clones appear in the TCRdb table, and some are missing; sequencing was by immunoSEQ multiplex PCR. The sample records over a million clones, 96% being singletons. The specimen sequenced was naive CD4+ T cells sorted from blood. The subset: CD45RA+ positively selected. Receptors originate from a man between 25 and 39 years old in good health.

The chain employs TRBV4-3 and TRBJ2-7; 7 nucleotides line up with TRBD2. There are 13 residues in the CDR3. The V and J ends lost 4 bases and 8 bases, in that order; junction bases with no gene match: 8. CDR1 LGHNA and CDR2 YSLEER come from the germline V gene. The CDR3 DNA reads TGCGCCAGCAGCCCGAAATCCGGGACTAAGCAGTACTTC. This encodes CASSPKSGTKQYF.

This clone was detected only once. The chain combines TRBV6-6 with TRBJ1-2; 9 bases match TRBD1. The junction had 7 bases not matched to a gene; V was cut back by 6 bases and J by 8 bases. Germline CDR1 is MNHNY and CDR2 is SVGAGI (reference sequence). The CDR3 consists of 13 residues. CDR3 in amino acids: CASSPGTGQGYTF. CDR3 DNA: TGTGCCAGCAGCCCTGGGACAGGGCAGGGCTACACCTTC.

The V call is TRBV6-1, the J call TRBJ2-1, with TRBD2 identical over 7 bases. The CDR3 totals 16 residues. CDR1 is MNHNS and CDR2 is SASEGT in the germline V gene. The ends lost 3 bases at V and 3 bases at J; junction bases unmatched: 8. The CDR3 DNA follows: TGTGCCAGCAGTGACAGAGCGGGAATCGGCTACAATGAGCAGTTCTTC. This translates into CASSDRAGIGYNEQFF.

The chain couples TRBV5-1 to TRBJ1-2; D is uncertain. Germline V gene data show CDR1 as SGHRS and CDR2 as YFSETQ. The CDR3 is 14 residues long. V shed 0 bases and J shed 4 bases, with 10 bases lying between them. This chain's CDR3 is CASSLDGFGYGYTF. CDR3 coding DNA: TGCGCCAGCAGCTTGGATGGATTCGGCTATGGCTACACCTTC.

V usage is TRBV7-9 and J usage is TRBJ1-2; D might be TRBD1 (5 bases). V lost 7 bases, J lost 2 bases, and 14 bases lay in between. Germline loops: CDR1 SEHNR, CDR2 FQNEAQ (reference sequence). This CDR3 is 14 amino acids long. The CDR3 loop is CASTLAGLNYGYTF. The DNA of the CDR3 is TGTGCCAGCACCCTTGCAGGGCTGAACTATGGCTACACCTTC.

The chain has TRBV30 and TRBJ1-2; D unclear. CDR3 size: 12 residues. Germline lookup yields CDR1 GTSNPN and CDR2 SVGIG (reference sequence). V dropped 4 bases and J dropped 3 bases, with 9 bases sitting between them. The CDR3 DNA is TGTGCCTGGAAAGCCAGAGACTATGGCTACACCTTC. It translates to CAWKARDYGYTF.

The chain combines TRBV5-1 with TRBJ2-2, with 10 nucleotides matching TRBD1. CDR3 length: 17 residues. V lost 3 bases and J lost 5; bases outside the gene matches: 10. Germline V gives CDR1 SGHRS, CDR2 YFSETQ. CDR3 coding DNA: TGCGCCAGCAGCTCCGACTTCGGGACAGGGGTTACCGGGGAGCTGTTTTTT. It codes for CASSSDFGTGVTGELFF.

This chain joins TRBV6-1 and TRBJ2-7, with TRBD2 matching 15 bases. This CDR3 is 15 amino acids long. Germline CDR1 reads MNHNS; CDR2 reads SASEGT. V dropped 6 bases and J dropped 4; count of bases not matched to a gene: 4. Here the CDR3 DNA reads TGTGCCAGCAGGGGACTAGCGGGAGGACAGTACGAGCAGTACTTC. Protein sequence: CASRGLAGGQYEQYF.

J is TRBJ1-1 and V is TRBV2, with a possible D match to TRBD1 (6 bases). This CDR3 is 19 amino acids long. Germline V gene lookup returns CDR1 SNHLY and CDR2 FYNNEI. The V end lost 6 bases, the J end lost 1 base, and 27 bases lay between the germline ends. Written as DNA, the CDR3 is TGTGCCAGCAGAAAAAGGGGTTCGGACAGCTCCCCTCGGAACACTGAAGCTTTCTTT. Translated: CASRKRGSDSSPRNTEAFF.

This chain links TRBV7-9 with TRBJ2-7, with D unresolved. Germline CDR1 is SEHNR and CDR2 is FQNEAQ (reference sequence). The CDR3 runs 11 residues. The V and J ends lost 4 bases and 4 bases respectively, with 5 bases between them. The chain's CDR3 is CASSSAYEQYF. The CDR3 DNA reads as TGTGCCAGCAGCTCTGCGTACGAGCAGTACTTC.

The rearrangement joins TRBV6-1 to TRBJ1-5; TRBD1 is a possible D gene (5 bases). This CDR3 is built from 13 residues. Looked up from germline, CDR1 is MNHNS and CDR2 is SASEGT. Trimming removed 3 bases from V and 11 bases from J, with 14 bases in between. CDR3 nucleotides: TGTGCCAGCAGTGACAGGGCCCGAATGACCCAGCATTTT. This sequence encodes CASSDRARMTQHF.

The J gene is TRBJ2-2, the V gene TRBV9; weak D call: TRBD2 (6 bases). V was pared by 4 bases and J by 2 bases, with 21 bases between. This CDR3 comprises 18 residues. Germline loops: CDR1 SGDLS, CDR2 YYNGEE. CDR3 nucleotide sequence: TGTGCCAGCAGCACTCTAGTCCGTCTTAGCGGTAACACCGGGGAGCTGTTTTTT. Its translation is CASSTLVRLSGNTGELFF.

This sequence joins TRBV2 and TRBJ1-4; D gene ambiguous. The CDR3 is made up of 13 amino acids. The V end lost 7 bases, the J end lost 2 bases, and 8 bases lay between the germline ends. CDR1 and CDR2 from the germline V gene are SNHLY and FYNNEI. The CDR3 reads CASISGTNEKLFF. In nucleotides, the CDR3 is TGTGCCAGCATTTCCGGGACTAATGAAAAACTGTTTTTT.

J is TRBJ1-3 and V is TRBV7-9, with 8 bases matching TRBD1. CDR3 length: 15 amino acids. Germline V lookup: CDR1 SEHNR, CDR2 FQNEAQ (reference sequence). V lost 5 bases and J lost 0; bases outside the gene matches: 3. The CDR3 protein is CASSTDRDSGNTIYF. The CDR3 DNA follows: TGTGCCAGCAGCACGGACAGGGACTCTGGAAACACCATATATTTT. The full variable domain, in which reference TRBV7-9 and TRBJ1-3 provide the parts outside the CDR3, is DTGVSQNPRHKITKRGQNVTFRCDPISEHNRLYWYRQTLGQGPEFLTYFQNEAQLEKSRLLSDRFSAERPKGSFSTLEIQRTEQGDSAMYLCASSTDRDSGNTIYFGEGSWLTVV.

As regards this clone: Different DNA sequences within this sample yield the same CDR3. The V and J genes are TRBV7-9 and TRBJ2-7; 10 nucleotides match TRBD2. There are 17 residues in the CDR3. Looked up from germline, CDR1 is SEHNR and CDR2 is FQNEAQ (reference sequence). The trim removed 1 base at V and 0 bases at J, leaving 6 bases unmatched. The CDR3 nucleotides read TGTGCCAGCAGCTTAGGTGCTAGCGGGAGCCTCTCCTACGAGCAGTACTTC. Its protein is CASSLGASGSLSYEQYF.

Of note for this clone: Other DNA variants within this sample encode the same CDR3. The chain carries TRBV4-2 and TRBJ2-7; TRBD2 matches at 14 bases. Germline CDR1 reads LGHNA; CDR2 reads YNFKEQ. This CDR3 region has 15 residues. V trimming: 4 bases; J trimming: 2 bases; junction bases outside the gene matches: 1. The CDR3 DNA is TGTGCCAGCAGCCTGGGACTAGCGGGAGCCTACGAGCAGTACTTC. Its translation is CASSLGLAGAYEQYF.

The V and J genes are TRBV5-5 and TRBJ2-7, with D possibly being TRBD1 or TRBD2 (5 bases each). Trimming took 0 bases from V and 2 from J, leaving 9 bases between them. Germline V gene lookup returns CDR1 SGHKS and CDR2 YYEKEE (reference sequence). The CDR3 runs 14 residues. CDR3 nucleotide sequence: TGTGCCAGCAGCTTGGGAGGGGTCACCTACGAGCAGTACTTC. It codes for CASSLGGVTYEQYF.

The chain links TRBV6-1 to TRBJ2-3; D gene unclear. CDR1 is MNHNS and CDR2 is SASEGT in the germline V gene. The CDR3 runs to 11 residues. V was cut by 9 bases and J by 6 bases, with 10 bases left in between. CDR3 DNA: TGTGCCAGTAGGAGCCGCGATACGCAGTATTTT. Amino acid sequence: CASRSRDTQYF.

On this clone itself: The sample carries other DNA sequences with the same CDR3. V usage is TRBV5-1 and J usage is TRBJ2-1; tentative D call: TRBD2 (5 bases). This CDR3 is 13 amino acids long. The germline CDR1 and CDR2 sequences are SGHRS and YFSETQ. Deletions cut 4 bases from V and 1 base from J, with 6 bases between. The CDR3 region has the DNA TGCGCCAGCAGCGGCGGGTCCTACAATGAGCAGTTCTTC. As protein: CASSGGSYNEQFF.

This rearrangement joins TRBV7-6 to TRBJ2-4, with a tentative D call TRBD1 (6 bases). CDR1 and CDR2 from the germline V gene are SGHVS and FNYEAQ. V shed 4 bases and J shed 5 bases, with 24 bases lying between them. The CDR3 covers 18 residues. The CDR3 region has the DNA TGTGCCAGCAGCTCTTTACAGGGTGGTGGCCTTTTTGAAAACATTCAGTACTTC. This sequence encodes CASSSLQGGGLFENIQYF.

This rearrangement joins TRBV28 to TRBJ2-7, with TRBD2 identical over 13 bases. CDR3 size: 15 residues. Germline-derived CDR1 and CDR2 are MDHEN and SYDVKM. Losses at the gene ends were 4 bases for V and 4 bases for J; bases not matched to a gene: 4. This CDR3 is CASSSLAGGQYEQYF. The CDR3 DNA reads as TGTGCCAGCAGTTCACTAGCGGGAGGGCAGTACGAGCAGTACTTC.